This TCR beta chain was recovered during a study of blood T cell repertoires in COVID-19. Across the study: Samples came from the United States, Italy and Spain, spanning acute and convalescent COVID-19. T cells, B-cell-depleted T cells, or PBMCs provided the cDNA or gDNA that served as material.

The ends lost 9 bases at V and 0 bases at J; junction bases unmatched: 9. Germline values: CDR1 SGHRS, CDR2 YFSETQ. The CDR3 is 14 amino acids. Authors' processing steps: Reference gene primer amplification gave nucleated cell count estimates. The protocol was immunoSEQ multiplex PCR, while the TCRdb copy is restricted to in-frame clones and leaves out a portion. V and J calls and clone size come straight from that table; D and trimming were deduced from the DNA. The sample holds under 200,000 clones, roughly 70% seen once. The TCR sequence derives from a woman of 80 years or more with acute or convalescent COVID-19. V usage is TRBV5-1 and J usage is TRBJ2-7, with TRBD1 matching 7 bases. Sequencing was carried out using peripheral blood. Here the CDR3 DNA reads TGCGCCACCAAACGGGACAGCTTCTCCTACGAGCAGTACTTC. Translating gives CATKRDSFSYEQYF.